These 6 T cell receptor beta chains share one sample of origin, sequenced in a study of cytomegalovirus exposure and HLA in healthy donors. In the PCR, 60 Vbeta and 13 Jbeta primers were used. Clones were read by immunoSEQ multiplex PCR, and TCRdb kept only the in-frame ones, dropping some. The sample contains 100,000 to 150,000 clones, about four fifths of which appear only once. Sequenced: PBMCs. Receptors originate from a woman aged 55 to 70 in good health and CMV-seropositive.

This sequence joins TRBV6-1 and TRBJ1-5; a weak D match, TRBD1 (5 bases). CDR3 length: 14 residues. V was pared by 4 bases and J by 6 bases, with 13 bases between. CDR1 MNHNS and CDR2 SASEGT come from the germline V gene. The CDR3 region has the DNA TGTGCCAGCAGTGTGGGGCAGGGTAGTCAGCCCCAGCATTTT. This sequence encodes CASSVGQGSQPQHF.

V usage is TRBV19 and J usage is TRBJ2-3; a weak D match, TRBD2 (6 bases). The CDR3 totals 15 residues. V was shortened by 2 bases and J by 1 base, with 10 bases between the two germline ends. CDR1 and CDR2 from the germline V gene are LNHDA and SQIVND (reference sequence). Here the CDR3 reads CASSISGTGTDTQYF. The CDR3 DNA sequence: TGTGCCAGTAGTATATCCGGGACTGGCACAGATACGCAGTATTTT.

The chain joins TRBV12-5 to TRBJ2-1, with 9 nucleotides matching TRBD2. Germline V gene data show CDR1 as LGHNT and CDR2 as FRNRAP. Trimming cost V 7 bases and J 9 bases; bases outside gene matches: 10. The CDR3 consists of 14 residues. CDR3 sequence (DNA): TGTGCTAGTGTATGGCGGGAGGGCCTTGGTGAGCAGTTCTTC. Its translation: CASVWREGLGEQFF.

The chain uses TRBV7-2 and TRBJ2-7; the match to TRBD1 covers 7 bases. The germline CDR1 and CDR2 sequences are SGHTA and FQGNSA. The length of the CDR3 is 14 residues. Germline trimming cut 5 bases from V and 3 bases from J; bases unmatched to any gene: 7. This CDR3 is CASSPDRDRYEQYF. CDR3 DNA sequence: TGTGCCAGCAGCCCAGACAGGGACCGCTACGAGCAGTACTTC.

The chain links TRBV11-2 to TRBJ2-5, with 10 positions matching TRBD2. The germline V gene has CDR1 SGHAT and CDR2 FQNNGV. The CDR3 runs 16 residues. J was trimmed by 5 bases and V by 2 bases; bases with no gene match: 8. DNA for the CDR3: TGTGCCAGCAGCTTAAACCCGGGACTAGCGTATGAGACCCAGTACTTC. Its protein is CASSLNPGLAYETQYF. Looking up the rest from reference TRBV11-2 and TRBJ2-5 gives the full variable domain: EAGVAQSPRYKIIEKRQSVAFWCNPISGHATLYWYQQILGQGPKLLIQFQNNGVVDDSQLPKDRFSAERLKGVDSTLKIQPAKLEDSAVYLCASSLNPGLAYETQYFGPGTRLLVL.

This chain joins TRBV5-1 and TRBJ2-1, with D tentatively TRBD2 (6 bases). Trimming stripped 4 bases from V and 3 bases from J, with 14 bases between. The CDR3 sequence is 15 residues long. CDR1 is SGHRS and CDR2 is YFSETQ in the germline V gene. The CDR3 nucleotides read TGCGCCAGCAGCCCTGATACGGGACTCTACAATGAGCAGTTCTTC. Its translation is CASSPDTGLYNEQFF.